The rows below give T cell receptor beta chains drawn from one sample of a study of control samples from healthy donors and cancer patients. Generated by immunoSEQ multiplex PCR, the TCRdb table keeps only in-frame clones and is missing some. The sample has some 94,000 clones, roughly 89% seen once; the top ten hold 8.5% to 10%. The sequencing input was PBMCs. These receptors all stem from a woman aged 45-65 years with colorectal cancer. Each CDR3 is given with its conserved first and last residue. D genes are given only for firm matches. For some rows the clone size is stated as once, few or many, or as a class when expanded; others skip it.

>NA|NA|TRBJ2-5|TRBV2
CASRASGWGQETQYF
TGTGCCAGCAGGGCCTCGGGCTGGGGGCAAGAGACCCAGTACTTC
>NA|NA|TRBJ2-5|TRBV20-1
CSAAPGETQYF
TGCAGTGCTGCTCCCGGGGAGACCCAGTACTTC
>NA|TRBD1|TRBJ2-2|TRBV6-2/TRBV6-3
CASSYSMTGAALNTGELFF
TGTGCCAGCAGTTACTCTATGACAGGGGCTGCGCTTAACACCGGGGAGCTGTTTTTT
>NA|NA|TRBJ1-2|TRBV5-5
CASSLAYGNYGYTF
TGTGCCAGCAGCTTGGCCTATGGGAACTATGGCTACACCTTC
>NA|TRBD1|TRBJ1-2|TRBV4-3
CASSQDYLPTQTGGDGYTF
TGCGCCAGCAGCCAAGATTATTTACCAACCCAGACAGGGGGAGATGGCTACACCTTC
>NA|NA|TRBJ1-2|TRBV6-5
CASSYSGDPIYGYTF
TGTGCCAGCAGTTACTCAGGGGACCCGATTTATGGCTACACCTTC
>NA|NA|TRBJ1-2|TRBV6-6
CASKGGSTHGYTF
TGTGCCAGTAAAGGGGGTAGCACGCATGGCTACACCTTC
>NA|NA|TRBJ2-2|TRBV7-3
CASSFLPWDGDTGELFF
TGTGCCAGCAGCTTCCTACCGTGGGACGGAGACACCGGGGAGCTGTTTTTT
>NA|TRBD2|TRBJ2-2|TRBV7-2
CASSFRQTSGGSTGELFF
TGTGCCAGCAGCTTTAGACAGACTAGCGGGGGGTCCACCGGGGAGCTGTTTTTT
>NA|NA|TRBJ1-2|TRBV30
CAWSAQGTFIHYGYTF
TGTGCCTGGAGTGCCCAGGGCACATTTATTCACTATGGCTACACCTTC
>NA|NA|TRBJ1-6|TRBV6-5
CASSLRGNSPLHF
TGTGCCAGCAGTTTAAGGGGGAATTCACCCCTCCACTTT
>NA|NA|TRBJ2-1|TRBV19
CATGTYNEQFF
TGTGCCACAGGGACTTACAATGAGCAGTTCTTC
>NA|NA|TRBJ2-5|TRBV10-3
CAISEEQGGVVTQYF
TGTGCCATCAGTGAGGAACAGGGAGGGGTAGTGACCCAGTACTTC
>NA|NA|TRBJ2-3|TRBV10-1
CASSEFQTASTDTQYF
TGCGCCAGCAGTGAGTTCCAGACAGCTAGCACAGATACGCAGTATTTT
>once|NA|TRBJ2-6|TRBV2
CASSDWGSGANVLTF
TGTGCCAGCAGTGATTGGGGCTCTGGGGCCAACGTCCTGACTTTC
>NA|NA|TRBJ1-5|TRBV6-6
CASSLGGPADRYSNQPQHF
TGTGCCAGCAGTCTGGGGGGCCCTGCTGATCGTTATAGCAATCAGCCCCAGCATTTT
>NA|NA|TRBJ2-1|TRBV28
CASSSPGNPQGDNEQFF
TGTGCCAGCAGTTCGCCAGGTAATCCTCAGGGCGACAATGAGCAGTTCTTC
>NA|NA|TRBJ1-1|TRBV19
CASSPSWAGEVTEAFF
TGTGCCAGTAGTCCTAGTTGGGCAGGGGAGGTCACTGAAGCTTTCTTT
>NA|TRBD2|TRBJ2-1|TRBV2
CASSLNSGGKVF
TGTGCCAGCAGCTTAAATAGCGGGGGTAAGGTCTTC
>NA|NA|TRBJ1-4|TRBV6-5
CASRGKNEKLFF
TGTGCCAGCAGGGGGAAGAATGAAAAACTGTTTTTT
>NA|NA|TRBJ1-2|TRBV6-4
CASSDSAGTPRNGYTF
TGTGCCAGCAGTGACTCAGCCGGGACACCTAGAAATGGCTACACCTTC
>NA|NA|TRBJ1-2|TRBV20-1
CSASSSYGYTF
TGCAGTGCAAGTAGTTCCTATGGCTACACCTTC
>once|NA|TRBJ2-2|TRBV19
CASSISSSTGELFF
TGTGCCAGTAGTATTTCCTCAAGCACCGGGGAGCTGTTTTTT
>NA|NA|TRBJ1-3|TRBV28
CASSSAGTRNTIYF
TGTGCCAGCAGTTCAGCAGGGACGAGAAACACCATATATTTT
>NA|TRBD1|TRBJ2-5|TRBV7-2
CASSRRTGAQETQYF
TGTGCCAGCAGCCGCCGGACAGGAGCCCAAGAGACCCAGTACTTC
>NA|NA|TRBJ1-1|TRBV18
CASSGQSGTEAFF
TGTGCCAGCTCGGGGCAGTCGGGTACTGAAGCTTTCTTT
>NA|NA|TRBJ2-2|TRBV7-2
CASSLTADRNTGELFF
TGTGCCAGCAGCTTAACAGCGGACAGGAACACCGGGGAGCTGTTTTTT
>NA|NA|TRBJ2-1|TRBV3-1/TRBV3-2
CASTPGGQGLRNEQFF
TGTGCCAGCACCCCAGGAGGCCAGGGGCTTCGCAATGAGCAGTTCTTC
>once|TRBD2|TRBJ2-5|TRBV9
CASSAPGTSGGTQYF
TGTGCCAGCAGCGCCCCTGGGACTAGCGGGGGCACCCAGTACTTC
>NA|TRBD1|TRBJ2-2|TRBV28
CASRDRDRPTGELFF
TGTGCCAGCAGAGACCGGGACAGGCCTACCGGGGAGCTGTTTTTT
>once|NA|TRBJ2-6|TRBV6-5
CASSSSGANVLTF
TGTGCCAGTAGTAGCTCTGGGGCCAACGTCCTGACTTTC
>NA|NA|TRBJ1-1|TRBV5-4
CASSLMGTNTEAFF
TGTGCCAGCAGCTTGATGGGCACGAACACTGAAGCTTTCTTT
>NA|NA|TRBJ1-5|TRBV27
CASSSDKGLGNQPQHF
TGTGCCAGCAGTTCTGACAAAGGGTTGGGCAATCAGCCCCAGCATTTT
>NA|TRBD2|TRBJ2-3|TRBV7-3
CASSPGGDTQYF
TGTGCCAGCAGCCCCGGGGGGGATACGCAGTATTTT
>NA|TRBD1|TRBJ1-1|TRBV19
CASSNRGRHTEAFF
TGTGCCAGTAGCAACAGGGGAAGACACACTGAAGCTTTCTTT